Detailed here is one T cell receptor beta chain. Measured with immunoSEQ multiplex PCR; TCRdb has only the in-frame clones, and not every one. The sample has around 310,000 clones; about 88% are singletons. This specimen belongs to a study of blood T cell repertoires in COVID-19. The wider study: The cDNA or gDNA used as material had been derived from T cells, B-cell-depleted T cells, or PBMCs.

The ends lost 2 bases at V and 4 bases at J; junction bases unmatched: 2. The CDR3 spans 15 residues. Looked up from germline, CDR1 is SGHRS and CDR2 is YFSETQ. The sequenced material came from peripheral blood. The sequence came from an older woman with acute or convalescent COVID-19. V is TRBV5-1 and J is TRBJ2-5; 13 positions match TRBD2. The CDR3: CASSLLAGGGETQYF. As DNA, the CDR3 is TGCGCCAGCAGCTTACTAGCGGGAGGGGGAGAGACCCAGTACTTC.